This T cell receptor (beta chain) stems from a study of shared clonotypes between healthy human individuals. Selected positively for CCR7 and CD45RO-negative, naive CD8 cells excluded terminally differentiated effector memory CD45RA+ cells. Per the germline V gene, CDR1 is SGDLS and CDR2 is YYNGEE. The J segment lost 2 bases and the V segment lost 3 bases, leaving 9 bases of the junction unmatched. The CDR3 runs 17 residues. Generated by immunoSEQ multiplex PCR, the TCRdb table keeps only in-frame clones and is missing some. Among millions of clones listed, about 95% were seen once. This chain joins TRBV9 and TRBJ2-5, with 11 bases matching TRBD1. Material for sequencing was naive CD8+ T cells sorted from blood. The clonotype was recovered from a man between 18 and 35 years old in good health. CDR3 region: CASSGSSDRGLQETQYF. CDR3 bases: TGTGCCAGCAGCGGTAGCTCGGACAGGGGGCTTCAAGAGACCCAGTACTTC.